The source of this T cell receptor beta chain is a study of T cell responses to AZD1222 COVID-19 vaccine. Whole-study results and caveats: Baseline testing showed seropositivity in only six or seven AZD1222 recipients. At 160-218 and 743-854, vaccine-associated CD4 TCRs were dominant, and they spanned spike. Donors skewed white British and female; clonal diversity was possibly underestimated.

As regards this clone: Antigen specificity is unknown.

Germline V gene data show CDR1 as MGHRA and CDR2 as YSYEKL. The CDR3 is made up of 16 amino acids. The V and J ends lost 2 bases and 0 bases respectively, with 11 bases between them. The protocol was immunoSEQ multiplex PCR, while the TCRdb copy is restricted to in-frame clones and leaves out a portion. The table records 180,000 or so clones, under 95% of them present only once. Some second doses came at about 4 weeks and others at about 12 weeks; these were pooled. Sequencing was performed on peripheral blood, taken 28 days after the second AZD1222 dose. The J gene is TRBJ2-1, the V gene TRBV4-1; the D is unclear. This clonotype was sampled from an adult who received the AZD1222 COVID-19 vaccine. CDR3 protein: CASSQLDIISYNEQFF. CDR3 DNA sequence: TGCGCCAGCAGCCAACTAGACATTATCTCCTACAATGAGCAGTTCTTC.